This T cell receptor beta chain comes out of a study of chemoradiotherapy in HPV16-positive cancers. Libraries were prepared by immunoSEQ multiplex PCR; TCRdb keeps only in-frame clonotypes and omits some of them. The sample consists of 8,000 to 10,000 clones, around two thirds of them appearing once. CDR3 length: 11 residues. The V gene lost 1 base and the J gene lost 3 bases, with 4 bases spanning the gap. Germline CDR1 and CDR2: DFQATT and SNEGSKA (reference sequence). The V gene is TRBV20-1, the J gene TRBJ2-7; D unresolved. Sampling was conducted from a patient who underwent chemoradiotherapy. The receptor comes from a human donor with HPV-associated anogenital cancer. This CDR3 is CSARGRYEQYF. In DNA form, the CDR3 reads TGCAGTGCTAGAGGCCGCTACGAGCAGTACTTC.